The T cell receptor (beta chain) described here comes from a study of long-term antiretroviral therapy in people with HIV (dated by TCRdb to 2022 to 2024). At the level of the whole study: The earliest samples were collected about a decade before the 2015 WHO recommendation for immediate ART, when ART was typically delayed until CD4 counts fell. A retrospective serial study tested whether changes in peripheral blood TRB repertoire composition and diversity were associated with ART initiation and durable HIV suppression. A total of around 200 cryopreserved PBMC samples were contributed to the cohort by 30 adults with confirmed HIV infection, with samples collected serially over a mean of roughly six years (range 1-12). About 35% of the 30 participants with HIV were female. Test extractions of a monoclonal T-cell line alongside about 30 polyclonal samples showed no cross-contamination during QIAcube processing. The study at large found these results: The repertoire was dominated across all time points by expanded TRB clones identified before ART initiation, although this dominance was seen to fluctuate and to decrease in many PLHIV after ART. Inferences about post-ART repertoire changes were limited because no data were available on ART adherence, viral resistance or therapy changes. Narrower CDR3 length ranges were observed in HIV repertoires than in controls, and an antigen-experienced repertoire with only a slight naive shift after ART was suggested by the network structure. The samples span the years 2004 to 2017, and the ART regimens used may be less effective than current regimens. A significant increase in TRB diversity was found to be associated with ART initiation, although TRB diversity was observed to remain significantly below that of transplant donor controls even after long-term ART. Because PBMC availability was limited, only the TCR beta chain was sequenced, with no alpha chain pairing. Because pre-ART samples had limited cell numbers, profiling was done on unsorted PBMC rather than on sorted CD4+ and CD8+ T cells.

To be included, a participant needed at least one PBMC sample from before ART initiation plus at least two post-ART samples. All participants with HIV were treated in the United States of America. Before DNA extraction, cryopreserved samples of roughly 1-11 million PBMC were thawed and then washed. At the time of the earliest PBMC sample, participants with HIV were aged between about 20 and 60 years. Each participant contributed PBMC samples from 1-4 timepoints before ART initiation and 2-8 timepoints after ART initiation, with a median of 7 samples. Serial HIV viral load, CD4+ T-cell count, ART history and demographic data were obtained for every participant. Genomic DNA was extracted from unsorted PBMC with a Qiagen kit on a QIAcube, processed in batches of 12 samples. The immunoSEQ hsTCRB v3.0 assay was used at survey level resolution for TRB variable region sequencing. A depth of roughly 35,000-50,000 T-cell genomes per sample was targeted for TRB sequencing. An Illumina MiSeq with a v3 150-cycle kit was used to sequence the pooled TRB libraries. In the paper's pipeline: Repertoire analysis was performed in R inside a reproducible Nextflow workflow that covered QC, data transformation and analysis. LymphoSeq2, an R package for AIRR-Seq data exploration, was used to implement custom analyses. Several samples that yielded fewer than 5000 total TRB sequences were excluded, so that approximately 170 HIV repertoires were analyzed. Among the roughly 200 retained HIV repertoires, some 60 were collected before ART initiation and 120 to 130 after ART initiation. Repertoires were downsampled to 5000 TRB nucleotide sequences, with summary statistics averaged over 100 downsampling iterations. The analysis kept only TRB sequences whose CDR3 regions were at least seven amino acids long. Diversity was measured with a Shannon entropy-derived clonality score and the Gini coefficient. In repertoire networks, the top 5000 CDR3 amino acid sequences were linked whenever an edit distance of one separated two sequences. Antigen specificity groups and MHC restriction were predicted for TRB CDR3 amino acid sequences with GLIPH2. Known CMV, EBV, HIV or tissue antigen associations were flagged by matching CDR3 amino acid sequences against VDJdb and McPAS-TCR. Pre-ART, post-ART and control groups were compared with Wilcoxon signed-rank tests and Holm-Bonferroni correction. Held by TCRdb, this immuneACCESS table contains in-frame sequences only and omits some clones. Under half of the omission traces to an unresolved V gene where checked; the cause of the rest is unknown. V, J and clone size are taken as reported in that table, and D and trimming were inferred from the DNA itself. Recorded for this sample are 42,000 or so clones; around 86% of them occurred a single time. The leading ten clones occupy roughly 5% of the sample.

Notes on this clone: Its antigen remains undetermined. Base qualities are not provided; no much larger clone lies one nucleotide away.

The CDR3 sequence holds 13 residues, the cysteine and phenylalanine included. Just CDR3 DNA is preserved here, 39 bases in frame from base 1. The germline ends are 7 bases apart after V is trimmed by 6 bases and J by 0 bases. CDR1 SGHRS and CDR2 YFSETQ are derived from the germline V gene. This material consisted of unsorted PBMCs, taken 0.1 years before starting antiretroviral therapy. The sequence is built from TRBV5-1 and TRBJ1-5, with TRBD1 tentatively as D gene (6 bases match). The sequence came from a woman aged 45-59 years with HIV. The CDR3 reads CASTQGSNQPQHF. The DNA reads as follows: TGCGCCAGCACACAGGGTAGCAATCAGCCCCAGCATTTT. When the CDR3 is completed using the reference TRBV5-1 and TRBJ1-5 genes on either side, the full variable domain is KAGVTQTPRYLIKTRGQQVTLSCSPISGHRSVSWYQQTPGQGLQFLFEYFSETQRNKGNFPGRFSGRQFSNSRSEMNVSTLELGDSALYLCASTQGSNQPQHFGDGTRLSIL.